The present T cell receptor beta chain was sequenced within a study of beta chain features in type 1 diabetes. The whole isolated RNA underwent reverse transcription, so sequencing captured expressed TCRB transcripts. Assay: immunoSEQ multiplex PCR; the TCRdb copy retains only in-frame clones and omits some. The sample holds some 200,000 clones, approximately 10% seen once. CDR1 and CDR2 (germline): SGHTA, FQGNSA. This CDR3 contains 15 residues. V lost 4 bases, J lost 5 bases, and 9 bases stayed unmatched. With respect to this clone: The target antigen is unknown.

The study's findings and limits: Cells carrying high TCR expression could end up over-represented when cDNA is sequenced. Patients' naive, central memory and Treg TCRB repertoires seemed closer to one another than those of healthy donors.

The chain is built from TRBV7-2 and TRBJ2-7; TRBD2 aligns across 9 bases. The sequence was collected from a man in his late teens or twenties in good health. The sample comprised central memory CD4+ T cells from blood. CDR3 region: CASSSRAGGNNEQYF. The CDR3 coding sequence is TGTGCCAGCAGCTCCCGGGCGGGAGGGAACAACGAGCAGTACTTC.